This TCR beta chain comes out of a study of CD8+ T cells in alopecia areata. Study-wide background: Tofacitinib administration to treated patients was oral, at 5 to 10 mg twice daily. Points from the study as a whole: Scalp clonality and expanded CD8+ clones among the top 100 showed significant decreases with tofacitinib.

In each case, RNA was isolated and then reverse transcribed into cDNA as the sequencing template. Sequenced by immunoSEQ multiplex PCR; TCRdb stores in-frame clones only, minus some. The repertoire includes about 180,000 clones, about 47% of them detected once, and about 9.5% sits in the top ten. Regarding this clone: Its antigen is still unknown.

The length of the CDR3 is 16 residues. V lost 0 bases to trimming and J lost 2 bases, with 8 bases between them. CDR1 is LGHNA and CDR2 is YSLEER in the germline V gene. Specified treatment: oral pan-JAK inhibitor, 5-10 mg twice daily. Alopecia areata patients provided lesional scalp punch biopsies and peripheral blood, both collected for the study. The TCR originated in a human donor with alopecia areata. The sequencing used CD8+ T cells sorted from blood, collected around week 54, from a patient treated with tofacitinib. The chain recombines TRBV4-3 with TRBJ2-6, with D tentatively TRBD2 (5 bases). The CDR3 bases are TGCGCCAGCAGCCAAGATTTGCGGGCTGGGGCCAACGTCCTGACTTTC. Translation gives CASSQDLRAGANVLTF.